These T cell receptor beta chains were read from a single sample in a study of T-cell memory formation after mild COVID-19. TCRdb ran MiXCR on the 5' RACE reads and lists one entry per CDR3 protein. The sample has about 430,000 distinct CDR3 sequences, roughly a quarter seen once. Sequences were obtained from PBMCs or a T cell subset sorted from them (not recorded which). These TCRs come from an adult woman who had mild COVID-19 (a few samples of this study predate the infection). Cell type and time point are not known. The CDR3 runs from the conserved cysteine through the conserved F or W. A D gene is named only where the DNA matches it firmly. Rows may omit the clone size; those that give it use once, few, many or a size class.

J: TRBJ2-7
size: many
V: TRBV12-3/TRBV12-4
D: TRBD1
DNA: TGTGCCAGCAGTTGGACAGGGGGGGAGCAGTACTTC
CDR3: CASSWTGGEQYF

J: TRBJ2-5
size: -
V: TRBV15
D: -
DNA: TGTGCCACCAGCACCGAAAAGGGTATTAGGGAGACCCAGTACTTC
CDR3: CATSTEKGIRETQYF

J: TRBJ1-3
size: few
V: TRBV28
D: -
DNA: TGTGCCAGCAGCTGGGGGTCCGGGCCTAGCTCTGGAAACACCATATATTTT
CDR3: CASSWGSGPSSGNTIYF

J: TRBJ2-5
size: few
V: TRBV2
D: TRBD1
DNA: TGTGCCAGCAGTGAAGAAGGACAGGGGTGGGAGACCCAGTACTTC
CDR3: CASSEEGQGWETQYF

J: TRBJ2-1
size: -
V: TRBV27
D: TRBD2
DNA: TGTGCCAGCAGGAGGCCTAGCGGGAGTGGCAATGAGCAGTTCTTC
CDR3: CASRRPSGSGNEQFF

J: TRBJ2-1
size: -
V: TRBV24-1
D: TRBD2
DNA: TGTGCCACCAGTGACCCCCCGGGGGGGAATGAGCAGTTCTTC
CDR3: CATSDPPGGNEQFF

J: TRBJ2-3
size: few
V: TRBV20-1
D: TRBD2
DNA: TGCAGTGCTGTGACTAGCGGGAGGGTTCGTTCGGGTACGCAGTATTTT
CDR3: CSAVTSGRVRSGTQYF

J: TRBJ2-3
size: -
V: TRBV15
D: -
DNA: TGTGCCACCAGCAGAGATCTCGGGGAGGACACAGATACGCAGTATTTT
CDR3: CATSRDLGEDTDTQYF

J: TRBJ2-7
size: -
V: TRBV4-2
D: TRBD2
DNA: TGTGCCAGCAGCCAAGATGGGGGAGGGTCCTACGAGCAGTACTTC
CDR3: CASSQDGGGSYEQYF

J: TRBJ2-5
size: -
V: TRBV12-3/TRBV12-4
D: -
DNA: TGTGCCAGCAGCCCTGCCGCCTCAGCCGCGGAGACCCAGTACTTC
CDR3: CASSPAASAAETQYF

J: TRBJ2-1
size: few
V: TRBV27
D: -
DNA: TGTGCCAGCAGTTTAGGGTCGGAAGTAGGATACAATGAGCAGTTCTTC
CDR3: CASSLGSEVGYNEQFF

J: TRBJ1-4
size: few
V: TRBV6-5
D: TRBD1
DNA: TGTGCCAGCAGTTACGGGACAGGGTGGGAAAAACTGTTTTTT
CDR3: CASSYGTGWEKLFF

J: TRBJ1-1
size: -
V: TRBV12-3/TRBV12-4
D: TRBD1
DNA: TGTGCCAGCAGTTTAGCCCGACAGGGACCGAACACTGAAGCTTTCTTT
CDR3: CASSLARQGPNTEAFF

J: TRBJ2-1
size: -
V: TRBV9
D: TRBD1
DNA: TGTGCCAGCAGCGGGACCGGGACAGTCCCAGAGCAGTTCTTC
CDR3: CASSGTGTVPEQFF

J: TRBJ1-2
size: -
V: TRBV11-2
D: -
DNA: TGTGCCAGCAGCCCCCACCGGCAAACACCTGTTGGCTACACCTTC
CDR3: CASSPHRQTPVGYTF

J: TRBJ1-2
size: -
V: TRBV20-1
D: TRBD1
DNA: TGCAGTGCTAGCTGGGGACAGGCCTATGGCTACACCTTC
CDR3: CSASWGQAYGYTF

J: TRBJ2-7
size: -
V: TRBV7-6
D: -
DNA: TGTGCCAGCAGCTTAGACCACGGCTCCTACGAGCAGTACTTC
CDR3: CASSLDHGSYEQYF

J: TRBJ1-5
size: few
V: TRBV5-3
D: TRBD1
DNA: TGTGCCAGAAGTATGACAGGGCCCCAGCCCCAGCATTTT
CDR3: CARSMTGPQPQHF

J: TRBJ2-1
size: few
V: TRBV7-3
D: TRBD2
DNA: TGTGCCAGCAGCTCCACGGAGGTTAGGGAGGGCCACAATGAGCAGTTCTTC
CDR3: CASSSTEVREGHNEQFF

J: TRBJ2-7
size: few
V: TRBV6-5
D: TRBD2
DNA: TGTGCCAGCAGTTACGATTCGGGGGGCTCCTACGAGCAGTACTTC
CDR3: CASSYDSGGSYEQYF

J: TRBJ2-2
size: -
V: TRBV12-3/TRBV12-4
D: -
DNA: TGTGCCAGCAGTAGGAGAGCAATTAGCGGAGAATTGTCCGGGGAGCTGTTTTTT
CDR3: CASSRRAISGELSGELFF

J: TRBJ1-5
size: -
V: TRBV19
D: -
DNA: TGTGCCAGTAGTATACGGCTACCTTATAGCAATCAGCCCCAGCATTTT
CDR3: CASSIRLPYSNQPQHF

J: TRBJ1-2
size: -
V: TRBV5-1
D: -
DNA: TGCGCCAGCAGTCGCAGGGAAGAAGATGGCTACACCTTC
CDR3: CASSRREEDGYTF

J: TRBJ1-1
size: -
V: TRBV7-9
D: -
DNA: TGTGCCAGCAGCCTTCCGTCCGGGAGCACTGAAGCTTTCTTT
CDR3: CASSLPSGSTEAFF

J: TRBJ1-6
size: few
V: TRBV7-9
D: -
DNA: TGTGCCAGCAGCTTGGGGGATATCTCCTATAATTCACCCCTCCACTTT
CDR3: CASSLGDISYNSPLHF

J: TRBJ2-7
size: few
V: TRBV6-2/TRBV6-3
D: -
DNA: TGTGCCAGCAGTTCAGTCGTCGGGAAGTACGAGCAGTACTTC
CDR3: CASSSVVGKYEQYF

J: TRBJ2-1
size: -
V: TRBV24-1
D: -
DNA: TGTGCCACCAGCCAGAACTTGTTCAGGGGCAATGAGCAGTTCTTC
CDR3: CATSQNLFRGNEQFF

J: TRBJ2-3
size: few
V: TRBV7-3
D: TRBD2
DNA: TGTGCCAGCAGCTTAAAGGCGGGAGCTTCGACAGATACGCAGTATTTT
CDR3: CASSLKAGASTDTQYF

J: TRBJ2-1
size: -
V: TRBV20-1
D: TRBD2
DNA: TGCAGTGCTAGAGATTCACTACTAGTTACCGGGAGGGCCTCGGACAATGAGCAGTTCTTC
CDR3: CSARDSLLVTGRASDNEQFF

J: TRBJ1-3
size: -
V: TRBV10-3
D: TRBD1
DNA: TGTGCCATCAGTGGCGGACAGGCCGCTGGAAACACCATATATTTT
CDR3: CAISGGQAAGNTIYF

J: TRBJ2-1
size: few
V: TRBV4-3
D: -
DNA: TGCGCCAGCAGCCAAGAGTTCGGCTTCCTTCCCAATGAGCAGTTCTTC
CDR3: CASSQEFGFLPNEQFF

J: TRBJ2-1
size: few
V: TRBV15
D: TRBD2
DNA: TGTGCCACCAGCAGGGCCCGGACTAGCGGGTACAATGAGCAGTTCTTC
CDR3: CATSRARTSGYNEQFF

J: TRBJ2-2
size: -
V: TRBV3-1
D: -
DNA: TGTGCCAGCAGAATCGACCAGAACACCGGGGAGCTGTTTTTT
CDR3: CASRIDQNTGELFF

J: TRBJ2-5
size: -
V: TRBV5-1
D: -
DNA: TGCGCCAGCAGCGGCCTGGAAGACCACCGTAAAGAGACCCAGTACTTC
CDR3: CASSGLEDHRKETQYF